The rows below give T cell receptor beta chains drawn from one sample of a study of shared clonotypes between healthy human individuals. Sequencing was performed with immunoSEQ multiplex PCR; in TCRdb, only in-frame clones are kept and a portion is missing. The sample carries about 600,000 clones, almost 97% recorded once. Material for sequencing was naive CD4+ T cells sorted from blood. Receptors were obtained from a woman in her thirties in good health. CDR3s include the opening cysteine and the closing phenylalanine or tryptophan. The order of the fields is CDR3 protein, V gene, J gene, clone size, D gene. D genes are given only for firm matches. Clone size appears in some rows only: once, few, many, or a class for an expanded clone.

CDR3: CASSEYPNQPQHF
V: TRBV6-1
J: TRBJ1-5
size: -
D: -

CDR3: CASSAALTSGRETQYF
V: TRBV7-8
J: TRBJ2-5
size: -
D: TRBD2

CDR3: CASSLRGTLGGVNEQFF
V: TRBV27
J: TRBJ2-1
size: -
D: -

CDR3: CASRGTLKTEAFF
V: TRBV30
J: TRBJ1-1
size: -
D: -

CDR3: CASSFTGGRETQYF
V: TRBV28
J: TRBJ2-5
size: -
D: TRBD1

CDR3: CAISGGRITNEKLFF
V: TRBV10-3
J: TRBJ1-4
size: -
D: -

CDR3: CASSLGPDRANTEAFF
V: TRBV7-9
J: TRBJ1-1
size: -
D: TRBD1

CDR3: CATSRSQGLAKNIQYF
V: TRBV15
J: TRBJ2-4
size: -
D: -

CDR3: CASSFSGSVETQYF
V: TRBV7-2
J: TRBJ2-5
size: -
D: -

CDR3: CASSLSPLGLAADTQYF
V: TRBV28
J: TRBJ2-3
size: -
D: TRBD2

CDR3: CASSSPGQGYGYTF
V: TRBV28
J: TRBJ1-2
size: -
D: TRBD1

CDR3: CASSFRARGPSSTSNGYTF
V: TRBV13
J: TRBJ1-2
size: -
D: -

CDR3: CASTTTGNTGELFF
V: TRBV6-5
J: TRBJ2-2
size: -
D: -

CDR3: CASSPRVKPSSYNEQFF
V: TRBV7-4
J: TRBJ2-1
size: -
D: -

CDR3: CASSLNYNEQFF
V: TRBV7-9
J: TRBJ2-1
size: once
D: -

CDR3: CASSKTRGDYEQYF
V: TRBV27
J: TRBJ2-7
size: -
D: -

CDR3: CAGRTGDDSNQPQHF
V: TRBV19
J: TRBJ1-5
size: -
D: TRBD1

CDR3: CASSPRGTTYREQFF
V: TRBV7-9
J: TRBJ2-1
size: once
D: TRBD1